This T cell receptor (beta chain) was sequenced during a study of cytomegalovirus exposure and HLA in healthy donors. Note on this clone: The target antigen is unknown.

V was clipped by 3 bases and J by 5 bases; unmatched bases: 4. Germline V gene data show CDR1 as SGHRS and CDR2 as YFSETQ. This CDR3 spans 15 amino acids. Primers included in the PCR were 60 Vbeta and 13 Jbeta primers. Method: immunoSEQ multiplex PCR; TCRdb's copy keeps in-frame clones and lacks some. The repertoire holds 100,000 to 150,000 clones, with 80% as singletons. Each of the donors was a healthy bone marrow donor. Findings and limits, study-wide: Productive status was seen about 90% or about 30% of the time for most TCR beta V segments in an earlier analysis. Cytomegalovirus association was assigned to approximately 160 TCR beta chains. What a later analysis showed was that several of the most significant clusters appeared linked to common viral pathogens.

The V call is TRBV5-1, the J call TRBJ1-6; TRBD1 matches 8 bases. The sample taken for sequencing was PBMCs. The TCR sequence derives from a man aged 25 to 40 in good health and CMV-seropositive. The CDR3 region is CASSSGQADNSPLHF. In nucleotides, the CDR3 is TGCGCCAGCAGCTCGGGACAGGCGGATAATTCACCCCTCCACTTT.